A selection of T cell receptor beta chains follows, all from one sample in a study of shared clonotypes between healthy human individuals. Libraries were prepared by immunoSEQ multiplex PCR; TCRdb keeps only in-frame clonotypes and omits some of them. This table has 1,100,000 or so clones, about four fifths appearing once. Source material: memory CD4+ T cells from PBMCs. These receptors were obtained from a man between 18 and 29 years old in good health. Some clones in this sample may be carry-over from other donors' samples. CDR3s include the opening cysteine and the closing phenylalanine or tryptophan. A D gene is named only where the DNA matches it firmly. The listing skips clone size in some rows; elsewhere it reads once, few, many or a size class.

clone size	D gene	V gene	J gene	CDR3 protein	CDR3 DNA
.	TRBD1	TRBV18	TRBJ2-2	CASSPPRQGNTGELFF	TGTGCCAGCTCACCGCCGAGACAGGGGAACACCGGGGAGCTGTTTTTT
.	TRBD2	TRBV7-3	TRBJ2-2	CASSHPRGGRDTGELFF	TGTGCCAGCAGCCACCCTCGGGGGGGAAGGGACACCGGGGAGCTGTTTTTT
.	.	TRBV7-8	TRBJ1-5	CASSLAEAMWGNQPQHF	TGTGCCAGCAGCTTAGCGGAGGCGATGTGGGGCAATCAGCCCCAGCATTTT
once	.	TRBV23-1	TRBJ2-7	CASSQRETGSYEQYF	TGCGCCAGCAGTCAAAGGGAGACAGGCTCCTACGAGCAGTACTTC
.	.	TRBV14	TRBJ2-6	CASSQDSVWGGGANVLTF	TGTGCCAGCAGCCAAGATTCGGTTTGGGGCGGTGGGGCCAACGTCCTGACTTTC
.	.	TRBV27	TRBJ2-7	CASRPTSSYEQYF	TGTGCCAGCCGACCCACTAGCTCCTACGAGCAGTACTTC
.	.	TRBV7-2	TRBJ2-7	CASSLKYRESEQYF	TGTGCCAGCAGCCTAAAGTATCGGGAGAGCGAGCAGTACTTC
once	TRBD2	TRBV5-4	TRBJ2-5	CASSFGGSQETQYF	TGTGCCAGCAGCTTCGGCGGGAGCCAAGAGACCCAGTACTTC
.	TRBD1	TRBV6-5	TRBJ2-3	CASSRTGRLTDTQYF	TGTGCCAGCAGTAGGACAGGGAGACTCACAGATACGCAGTATTTT
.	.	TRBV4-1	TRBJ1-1	CASSQDGGGGRIEAFF	TGCGCCAGCAGCCAAGACGGTGGGGGAGGGAGAATTGAGGCTTTCTTT
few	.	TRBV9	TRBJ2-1	CASSVAYRRSSYNEQFF	TGTGCCAGCAGCGTAGCTTATCGACGAAGCTCCTACAATGAGCAGTTCTTC
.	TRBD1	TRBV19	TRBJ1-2	CASQSAGGEGNYGYTF	TGTGCCTCTCAATCGGCAGGGGGCGAGGGTAACTATGGCTACACCTTC
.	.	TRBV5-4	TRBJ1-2	CASSSGSGPYNYGYTF	TGTGCCAGCAGCTCGGGCTCAGGGCCCTATAACTATGGCTACACCTTC
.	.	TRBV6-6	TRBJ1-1	CASSEGSAFF	TGTGCCAGCAGTGAAGGAAGTGCTTTCTTT
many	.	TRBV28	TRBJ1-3	CASSLYAGNTIYF	TGTGCCAGCAGTCTCTATGCTGGAAACACCATATATTTT
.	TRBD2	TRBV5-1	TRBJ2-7	CASSPEALAAYEQYF	TGCGCCAGCAGCCCAGAGGCACTAGCGGCCTACGAGCAGTACTTC
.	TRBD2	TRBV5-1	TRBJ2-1	CASSLGLLATNNEQFF	TGCGCCAGCAGCTTGGGCCTACTAGCGACAAACAATGAGCAGTTCTTC
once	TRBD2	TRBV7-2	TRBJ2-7	CASSPGTSGRIKYEQYF	TGTGCCAGCAGCCCCGGGACTAGCGGGAGGATAAAATACGAGCAGTACTTC
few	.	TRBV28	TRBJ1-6	CASSFKLNGRGPNRNSPLHF	TGTGCCAGCAGTTTCAAACTGAATGGAAGGGGCCCTAATCGGAATTCACCCCTCCACTTT
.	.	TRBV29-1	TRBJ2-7	CSVEGTESSYEQYF	TGCAGCGTTGAAGGGACTGAGAGCTCCTACGAGCAGTACTTC
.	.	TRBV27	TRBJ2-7	CASSFGRGGYEQYF	TGTGCCAGCAGTTTTGGCAGGGGGGGATACGAGCAGTACTTC
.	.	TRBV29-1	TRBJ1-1	CSVVEGMTEAFF	TGCAGCGTTGTTGAGGGTATGACTGAAGCTTTCTTT
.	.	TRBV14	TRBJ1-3	CASSPKLRPTGNTIYF	TGTGCCAGCAGCCCAAAACTGAGGCCGACTGGAAACACCATATATTTT
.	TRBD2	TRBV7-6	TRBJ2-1	CASSLTSGRSEQFF	TGTGCCAGCAGCTTAACTAGCGGGCGCAGTGAGCAGTTCTTC
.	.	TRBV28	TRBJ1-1	CASSGPPEAFF	TGTGCCAGCAGTGGACCCCCTGAAGCTTTCTTT
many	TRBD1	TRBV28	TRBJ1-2	CASRAGGQGGYTF	TGTGCCAGCAGGGCCGGAGGACAGGGCGGCTACACCTTC
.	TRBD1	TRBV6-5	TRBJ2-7	CASSSTGATLSYEQYF	TGTGCCAGCAGTTCGACAGGGGCCACCCTTTCCTACGAGCAGTACTTC
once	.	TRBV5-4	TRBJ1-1	CASSLRTGGLDLGAFF	TGTGCCAGCAGCTTGCGGACTGGGGGGCTGGATCTAGGAGCTTTCTTT
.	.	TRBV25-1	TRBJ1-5	CASSPGVGFGQPQHF	TGTGCCAGCAGCCCAGGAGTCGGGTTCGGTCAGCCCCAGCATTTT
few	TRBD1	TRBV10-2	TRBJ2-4	CASSEWTGTGRNIQYF	TGCGCCAGCAGTGAGTGGACCGGGACAGGGAGAAACATTCAGTACTTC